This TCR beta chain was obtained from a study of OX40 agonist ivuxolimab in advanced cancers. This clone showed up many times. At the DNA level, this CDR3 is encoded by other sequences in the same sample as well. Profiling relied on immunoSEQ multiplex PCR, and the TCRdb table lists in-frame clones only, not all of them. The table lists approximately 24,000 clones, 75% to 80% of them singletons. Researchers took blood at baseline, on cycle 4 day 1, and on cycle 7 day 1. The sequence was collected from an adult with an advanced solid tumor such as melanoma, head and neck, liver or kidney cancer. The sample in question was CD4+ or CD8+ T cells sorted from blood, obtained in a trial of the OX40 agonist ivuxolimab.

The CDR3 DNA is TGTGCCAGCAGTTACTCGCTGGACAGCTCCTACGAGCAGTACTTC. Residues: CASSYSLDSSYEQYF. V gene TRBV6-5 combines with J gene TRBJ2-7, with a possible D match to TRBD1 (6 bases). CDR1 and CDR2 from the germline V gene are MNHEY and SVGAGI. Trimming took off 0 bases at V and 0 bases at J, with 9 bases between the two ends. The length of the CDR3 is 15 residues.